Sequencing of this T cell receptor (beta chain) was carried out in a study of PD-1 blockade in classical Hodgkin lymphoma (dated by TCRdb to the early 2020s). Study-wide context: Nivolumab dosing was 3 mg/kg intravenously every 2 weeks, continuing until either disease progression or unacceptable toxicity. The study used TCR beta sequencing and CyTOF to define a peripheral blood immune signature of response to PD-1 blockade in classical Hodgkin lymphoma. What the study reported, not specific to this receptor: The study was restricted to a single clinical trial cohort, and the causes of repertoire differences, possibly disease activity or prior therapy, were left undefined. Trial patients with a complete response had baseline diversity similar to that of newly diagnosed patients, while partial responders and progressors had significantly lower diversity. CD4+ but not CD8+ TCR diversity rose significantly by C4D1 (p=0.0027 vs p=0.16), most apparent in complete responders (p=0.02). Patients starting nivolumab less than 1 year after ASCT had lower diversity and were excluded from later analyses to avoid confounding by immune reconstitution. Baseline TCR diversity was reported to be lower in newly diagnosed patients than in healthy donors, and even lower in relapsed/refractory patients.

Genomic DNA was isolated using the Qiagen DNeasy kit from unsorted PBMCs as well as from negatively selected CD4+ and CD8+ fractions. Amplification of TCR beta CDR3 regions was done by immunoSEQ multiplex PCR with primers that anneal to V and J segments. A synthetic immune receptor repertoire was used to minimize amplification bias, and any residual bias was removed computationally once sequencing was done. Concerning the study's data processing: Custom Python scripts were used to quantify repertoire diversity as the Shannon entropy index. Unsorted, CD4+ and CD8+ repertoires were analyzed separately, except in combined analyses where CD4+ and CD8+ sequences were merged in silico. A clone was considered expanded if an increase in frequency of at least 2-fold after treatment relative to C1D1 was found, and a pseudocount of 0.5 was applied to clones undetected at baseline. Singleton clones were defined as clones with 0 or 1 copy at C1D1, and non-singleton clones were defined as clones with 2 or more copies. Clones expanded in unsorted samples were annotated as CD4+, CD8+ or unknown by matching protein sequences in sorted samples from the same patient. Wilcoxon tests were applied to paired samples to test diversity changes from C1D1 to C4D1. Held by TCRdb, this immuneACCESS table contains in-frame sequences only and omits some clones. Under half of the omission traces to an unresolved V gene where checked; the cause of the rest is unknown. D and trimming come from the DNA, and the V and J calls and clone size come from that table. Here the sample has just over 60,000 clones; approximately 88% occur a single time. Around an eighth of the sample lies in the top ten.

The germline V gene (reference sequence) sets CDR1 to MNHEY and CDR2 to SMNVEV. After removal of 4 bases from V and 5 bases from J, the junction retains 4 bases not matched to a gene. CDR3 length: 14 amino acids, cysteine to phenylalanine. Of the read, only the CDR3 DNA is kept; its 42 bases are in frame from base 1. As for this clone: What antigen it recognizes has not been identified. Per-nucleotide qualities are absent, and no much larger clonotype sits a single base away.

The label giving this sample's time point can be read as: cycle 1 day 1 (C1D1), immediately before nivolumab initiation. Every trial patient had relapsed after autologous stem cell transplantation, and cohorts A, B and C differed in prior brentuximab vedotin exposure. A total of more than 55 patients with relapsed/refractory classical Hodgkin lymphoma made up the trial cohort, and each patient's best overall response was complete response, partial response or progressive disease. Single-agent nivolumab was administered to trial patients in the multi-cohort phase II CheckMate 205 trial. An independent review committee assessed best overall response by applying the 2007 International Working Group response criteria. PBMCs from the trial were collected at three points: immediately before nivolumab initiation (C1D1), and during therapy at cycle 2 day 1 and cycle 4 day 1. After peripheral blood was drawn into 8 mL Vacutainer Cell Preparation Tubes, PBMCs were isolated by centrifugation and then cryopreserved.

The sample here was peripheral blood mononuclear cells (PBMCs), taken at baseline. The sequence derives from a human donor with classical Hodgkin lymphoma. The chain links TRBV27 with TRBJ2-2; 7 junctional bases match TRBD1. The bases read TGTGCCAGCAGTTACGGACAGGCTACCGGGGAGCTGTTTTTT. This gives the protein CASSYGQATGELFF.